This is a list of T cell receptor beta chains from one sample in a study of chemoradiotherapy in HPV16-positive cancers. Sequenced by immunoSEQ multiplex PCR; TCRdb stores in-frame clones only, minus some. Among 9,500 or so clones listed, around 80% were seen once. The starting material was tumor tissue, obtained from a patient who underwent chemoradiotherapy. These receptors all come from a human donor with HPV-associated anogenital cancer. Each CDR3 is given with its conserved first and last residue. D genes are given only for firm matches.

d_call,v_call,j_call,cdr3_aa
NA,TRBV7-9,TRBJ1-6,CASREGGQPLHF
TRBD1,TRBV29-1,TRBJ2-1,CSVVGQGVSEQFF
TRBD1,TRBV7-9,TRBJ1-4,CASSRGGTGRFNEKLFF
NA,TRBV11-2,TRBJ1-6,CASSLGPSGGTPLHF
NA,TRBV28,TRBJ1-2,CALHLGRVGANYGYTF
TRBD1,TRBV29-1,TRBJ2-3,CSVEFRDSLFSTDTQYF
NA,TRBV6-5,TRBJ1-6,CASSSDSYNSPLHF
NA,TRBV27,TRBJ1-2,CASSLSAGPSGYTF
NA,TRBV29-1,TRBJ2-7,CSVVVTWEQYF
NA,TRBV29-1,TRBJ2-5,CSVTIPETQYF
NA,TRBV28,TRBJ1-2,CASSSSNYGYTF
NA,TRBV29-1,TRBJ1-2,CSVEFRYGYTF
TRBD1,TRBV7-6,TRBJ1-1,CASSHPGGNTEAFF
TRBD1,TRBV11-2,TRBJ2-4,CASSFRQGAAKNIQYF
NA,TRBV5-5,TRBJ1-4,CASSSGTWGEKLFF
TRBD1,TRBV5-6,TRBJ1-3,CASSPQGTGNTIYF
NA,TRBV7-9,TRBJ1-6,CASMDTGRWSPLHF
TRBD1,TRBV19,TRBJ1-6,CASSIDRTGGRNSPLHF
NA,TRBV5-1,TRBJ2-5,CASSHEAFQETQYF
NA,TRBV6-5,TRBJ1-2,CASSYARNDYGYTF
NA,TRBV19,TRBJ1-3,CASRMDSMQDTIYF
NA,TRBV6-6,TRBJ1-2,CASSYGLRYGYTF
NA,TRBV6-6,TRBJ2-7,CASSPRPLEWEQYF
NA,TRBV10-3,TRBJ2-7,CAISGTDLNYEQYF
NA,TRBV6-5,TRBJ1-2,CASSWDLEGGIYGYTF
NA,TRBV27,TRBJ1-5,CANRRGGNQPQHF
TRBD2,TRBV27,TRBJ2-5,CASSPLAGGQETQYF
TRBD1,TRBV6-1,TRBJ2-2,CASSVEDRGPTGELFF
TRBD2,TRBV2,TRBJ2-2,CASSPAGTAIAGELFF
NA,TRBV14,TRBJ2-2,CASSQEARPRLRITGELFF
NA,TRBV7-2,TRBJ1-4,CASSLQGGLNEKLFF
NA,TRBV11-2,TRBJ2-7,CASSLGGTYEQYF
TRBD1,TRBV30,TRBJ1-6,CAWNQKQGARNSPLHF